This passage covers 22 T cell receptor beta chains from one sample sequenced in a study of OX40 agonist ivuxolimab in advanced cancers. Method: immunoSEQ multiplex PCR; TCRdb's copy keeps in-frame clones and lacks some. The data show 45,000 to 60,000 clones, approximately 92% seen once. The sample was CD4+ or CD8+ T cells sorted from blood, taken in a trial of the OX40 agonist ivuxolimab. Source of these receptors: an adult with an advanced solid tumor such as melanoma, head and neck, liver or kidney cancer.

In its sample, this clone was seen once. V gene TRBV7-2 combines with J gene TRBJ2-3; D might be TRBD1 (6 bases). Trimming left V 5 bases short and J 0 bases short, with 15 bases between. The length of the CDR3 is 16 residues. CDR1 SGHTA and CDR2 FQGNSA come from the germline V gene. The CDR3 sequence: CASSLQGRGSTDTQYF. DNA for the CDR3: TGTGCCAGCAGCCTACAGGGCAGGGGCAGCACAGATACGCAGTATTTT.

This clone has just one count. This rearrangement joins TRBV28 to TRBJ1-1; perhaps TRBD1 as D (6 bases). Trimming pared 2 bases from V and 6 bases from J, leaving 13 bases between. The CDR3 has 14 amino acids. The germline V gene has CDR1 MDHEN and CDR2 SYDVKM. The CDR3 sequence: CASSLSLGGPEAFF. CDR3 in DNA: TGTGCCAGCAGTTTAAGTTTAGGGGGGCCTGAAGCTTTCTTT.

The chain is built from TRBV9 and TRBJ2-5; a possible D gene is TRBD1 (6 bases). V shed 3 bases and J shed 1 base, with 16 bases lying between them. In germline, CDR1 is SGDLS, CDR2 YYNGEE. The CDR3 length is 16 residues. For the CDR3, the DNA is TGTGCCAGCAGCGCCCAGGGACATCCGATCCAAGAGACCCAGTACTTC. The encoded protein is CASSAQGHPIQETQYF.

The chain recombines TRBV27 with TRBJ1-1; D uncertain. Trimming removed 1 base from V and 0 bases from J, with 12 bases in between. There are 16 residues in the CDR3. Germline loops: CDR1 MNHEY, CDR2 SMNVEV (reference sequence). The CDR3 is CASSLLRSPMNTEAFF. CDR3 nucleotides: TGTGCCAGCAGTTTATTGAGGTCACCAATGAACACTGAAGCTTTCTTT.

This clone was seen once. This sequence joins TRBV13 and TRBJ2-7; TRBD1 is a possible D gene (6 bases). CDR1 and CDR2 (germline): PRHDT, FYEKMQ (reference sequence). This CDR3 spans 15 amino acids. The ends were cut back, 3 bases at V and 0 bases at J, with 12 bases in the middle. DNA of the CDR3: TGTGCCAGCAGCTTTGCAGGGGTAAACTCCTACGAGCAGTACTTC. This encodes CASSFAGVNSYEQYF.

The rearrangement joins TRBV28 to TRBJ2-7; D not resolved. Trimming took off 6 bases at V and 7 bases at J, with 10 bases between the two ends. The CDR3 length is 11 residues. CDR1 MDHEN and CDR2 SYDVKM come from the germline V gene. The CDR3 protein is CASSPRGEQYF. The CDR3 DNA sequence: TGTGCCAGCAGCCCTCGTGGGGAGCAGTACTTC.

CDR3 bases: TGTGCCAGCAGCTTAGTACAGGTTAACTCCTACGAGCAGTACTTC. This translates into CASSLVQVNSYEQYF. The chain employs TRBV7-9 and TRBJ2-7; D possibly corresponds to TRBD1 (5 bases). This CDR3 has 15 residues. Per germline, CDR1 SEHNR and CDR2 FQNEAQ (reference sequence). V was clipped by 1 base and J by 0 bases, with 10 bases between them.

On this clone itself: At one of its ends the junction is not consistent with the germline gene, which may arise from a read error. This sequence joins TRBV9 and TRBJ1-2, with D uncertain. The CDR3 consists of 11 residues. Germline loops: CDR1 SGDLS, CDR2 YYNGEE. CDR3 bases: TGTGCCAGCAGCGTAGGGAACGGAGTGCACTTC. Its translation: CASSVGNGVHF.

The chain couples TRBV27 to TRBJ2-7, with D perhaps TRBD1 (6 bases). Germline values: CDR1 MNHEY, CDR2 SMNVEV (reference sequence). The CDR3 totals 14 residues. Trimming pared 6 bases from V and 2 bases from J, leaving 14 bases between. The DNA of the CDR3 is TGTGCCAGCAGGGGCTCGGACAGACCCTACGAGCAGTACTTC. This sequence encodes CASRGSDRPYEQYF.

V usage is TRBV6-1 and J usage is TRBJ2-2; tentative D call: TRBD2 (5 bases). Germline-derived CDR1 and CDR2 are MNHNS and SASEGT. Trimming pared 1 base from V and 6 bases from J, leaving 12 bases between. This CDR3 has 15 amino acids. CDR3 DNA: TGTGCCAGCAGTGAAGTTGGAGGAGTGGCCGGGGAGCTGTTTTTT. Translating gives CASSEVGGVAGELFF.

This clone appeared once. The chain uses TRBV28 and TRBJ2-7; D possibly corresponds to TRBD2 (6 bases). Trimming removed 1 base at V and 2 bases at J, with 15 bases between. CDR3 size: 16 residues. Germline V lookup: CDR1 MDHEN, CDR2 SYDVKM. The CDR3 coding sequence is TGTGCCAGCAGTTTATTGGCCCTTAGCGGAGCCTACGAGCAGTACTTC. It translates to CASSLLALSGAYEQYF.

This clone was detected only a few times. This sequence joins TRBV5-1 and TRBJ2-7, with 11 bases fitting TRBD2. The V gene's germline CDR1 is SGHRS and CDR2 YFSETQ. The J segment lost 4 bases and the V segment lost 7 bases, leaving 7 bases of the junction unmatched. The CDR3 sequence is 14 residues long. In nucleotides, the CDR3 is TGCGCCAGCTCACCCGGGACTAGCGGATACGAGCAGTACTTC. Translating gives CASSPGTSGYEQYF.

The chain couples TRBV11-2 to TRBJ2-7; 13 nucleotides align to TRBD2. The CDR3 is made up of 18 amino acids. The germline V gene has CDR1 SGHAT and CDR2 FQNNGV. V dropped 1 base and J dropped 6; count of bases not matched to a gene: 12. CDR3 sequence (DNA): TGTGCCAGCAGCTTAGGCACGGGACTAGCGGGACGAGGGGGCGAGCAGTACTTC. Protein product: CASSLGTGLAGRGGEQYF.

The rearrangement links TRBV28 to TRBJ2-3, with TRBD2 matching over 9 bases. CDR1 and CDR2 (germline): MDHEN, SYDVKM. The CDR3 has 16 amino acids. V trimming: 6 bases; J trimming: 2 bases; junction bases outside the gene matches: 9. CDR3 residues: CASRKGASGATDTQYF. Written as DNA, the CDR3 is TGTGCCAGCAGAAAAGGGGCTAGCGGGGCCACAGATACGCAGTATTTT.

The CDR3 DNA is TGTGCCAGTAGTATCCTCCAGGGCCTGGGAGTCCAAGAGACCCAGTACTTC. The encoded protein is CASSILQGLGVQETQYF. The genes are TRBV19 and TRBJ2-5; D possibly uses TRBD1 or TRBD2 (5 bases each). Germline CDR1 reads LNHDA; CDR2 reads SQIVND (reference sequence). The V gene lost 3 bases and the J gene lost 1 base, with 18 bases spanning the gap. This CDR3 spans 17 amino acids.

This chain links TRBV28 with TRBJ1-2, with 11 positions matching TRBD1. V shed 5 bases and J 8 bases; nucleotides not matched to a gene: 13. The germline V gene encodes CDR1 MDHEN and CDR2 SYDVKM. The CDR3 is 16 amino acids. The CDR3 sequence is CASSLIIGQGAGGYTF. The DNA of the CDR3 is TGTGCCAGCAGTCTAATTATAGGACAGGGGGCAGGGGGCTACACCTTC.

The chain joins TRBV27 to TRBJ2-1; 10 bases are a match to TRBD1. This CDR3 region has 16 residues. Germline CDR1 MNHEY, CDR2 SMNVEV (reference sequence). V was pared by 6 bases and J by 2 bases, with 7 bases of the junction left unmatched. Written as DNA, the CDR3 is TGTGCCAGCAGACGCAGGACAGGGGGTCCCTACAATGAGCAGTTCTTC. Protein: CASRRRTGGPYNEQFF.

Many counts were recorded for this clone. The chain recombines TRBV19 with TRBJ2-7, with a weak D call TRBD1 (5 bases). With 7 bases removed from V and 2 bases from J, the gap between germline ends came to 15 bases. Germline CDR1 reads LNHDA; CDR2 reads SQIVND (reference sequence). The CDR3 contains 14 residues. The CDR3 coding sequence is TGTGCCAGTACCTTAGGGGTTCCGCCCTACGAGCAGTACTTC. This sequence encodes CASTLGVPPYEQYF.

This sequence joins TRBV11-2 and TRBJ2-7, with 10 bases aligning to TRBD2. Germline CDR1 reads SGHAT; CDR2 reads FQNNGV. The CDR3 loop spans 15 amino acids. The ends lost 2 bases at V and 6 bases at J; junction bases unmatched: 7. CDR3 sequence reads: CASSLPRLAGVEQYF. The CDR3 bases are TGTGCCAGCAGCTTACCCCGCCTAGCGGGAGTCGAGCAGTACTTC.

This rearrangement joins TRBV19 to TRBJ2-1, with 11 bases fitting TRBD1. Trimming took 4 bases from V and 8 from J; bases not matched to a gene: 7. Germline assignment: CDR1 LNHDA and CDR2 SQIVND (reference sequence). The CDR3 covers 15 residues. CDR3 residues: CASSTGQGAGDEQFF. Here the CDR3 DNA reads TGTGCCAGTAGTACAGGACAGGGGGCGGGGGATGAGCAGTTCTTC. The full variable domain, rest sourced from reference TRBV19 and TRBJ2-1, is DGGITQSPKYLFRKEGQNVTLSCEQNLNHDAMYWYRQDPGQGLRLIYYSQIVNDFQKGDIAEGYSVSREKKESFPLTVTSAQKNPTAFYLCASSTGQGAGDEQFFGPGTRLTVL.

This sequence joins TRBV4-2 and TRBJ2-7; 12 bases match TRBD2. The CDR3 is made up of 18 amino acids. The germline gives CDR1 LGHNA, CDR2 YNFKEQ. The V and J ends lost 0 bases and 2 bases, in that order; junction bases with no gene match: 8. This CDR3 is CASSQDKLAGGSPYEQYF. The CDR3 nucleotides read TGTGCCAGCAGCCAAGATAAACTAGCGGGAGGATCACCCTACGAGCAGTACTTC.

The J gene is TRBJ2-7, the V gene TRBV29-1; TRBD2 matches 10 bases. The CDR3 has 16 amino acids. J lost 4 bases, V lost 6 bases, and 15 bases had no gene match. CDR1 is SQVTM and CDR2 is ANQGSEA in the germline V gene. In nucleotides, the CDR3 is TGCAGCGTGGGGGGGCTGGCTAGCGGGAGTGATTACGAGCAGTACTTC. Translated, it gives CSVGGLASGSDYEQYF.